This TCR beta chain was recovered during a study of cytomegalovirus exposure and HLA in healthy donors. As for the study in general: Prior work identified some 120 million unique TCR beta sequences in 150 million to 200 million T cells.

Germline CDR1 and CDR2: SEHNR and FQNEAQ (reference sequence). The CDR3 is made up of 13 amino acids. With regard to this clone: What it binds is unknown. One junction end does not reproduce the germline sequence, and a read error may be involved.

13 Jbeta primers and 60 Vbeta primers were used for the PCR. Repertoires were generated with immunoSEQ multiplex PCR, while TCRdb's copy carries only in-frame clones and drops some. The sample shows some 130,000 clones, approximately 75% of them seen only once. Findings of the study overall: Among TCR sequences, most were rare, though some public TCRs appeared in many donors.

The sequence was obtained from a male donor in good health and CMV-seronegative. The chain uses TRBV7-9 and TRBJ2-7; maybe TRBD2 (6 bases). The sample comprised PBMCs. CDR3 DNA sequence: TGTTCCAGCAGCTATGCGGGGAACAGCGACCAGTACTTC. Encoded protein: CSSSYAGNSDQYF.